This TCR beta chain was obtained from a study of Tregs in tolerant kidney transplant recipients. Study-wide results and limits: The small number of patients limits these findings pending further validation. Biological reproducibility was not directly addressed in this study. Expanding Tregs on activated donor B cells appeared to best identify donor-specific TCRbeta clones.

Germline CDR1 is MNHEY and CDR2 is SMNVEV (reference sequence). This CDR3 spans 13 amino acids. Trimming removed 5 bases at V and 5 bases at J, with 10 bases between. Unstimulated Tregs (CD4+CD25+CD127-) and CD4+CD25- non-Tregs were sorted from PBMCs. This clone was seen a handful of times. Its antigen is not identified. Here immunoSEQ multiplex PCR was the method, and the copy in TCRdb shows in-frame clones only, minus some. The sample holds 75,000 to 100,000 clones, over 85% seen once. This receptor was taken from a human donor in good health. V usage is TRBV27 and J usage is TRBJ1-5; D call uncertain. Specimen: CD8+ T cells from blood. The CDR3 here is CASSPGLDQPQHF. In DNA, the CDR3 is TGTGCCAGCAGTCCGGGCTTGGATCAGCCCCAGCATTTT.